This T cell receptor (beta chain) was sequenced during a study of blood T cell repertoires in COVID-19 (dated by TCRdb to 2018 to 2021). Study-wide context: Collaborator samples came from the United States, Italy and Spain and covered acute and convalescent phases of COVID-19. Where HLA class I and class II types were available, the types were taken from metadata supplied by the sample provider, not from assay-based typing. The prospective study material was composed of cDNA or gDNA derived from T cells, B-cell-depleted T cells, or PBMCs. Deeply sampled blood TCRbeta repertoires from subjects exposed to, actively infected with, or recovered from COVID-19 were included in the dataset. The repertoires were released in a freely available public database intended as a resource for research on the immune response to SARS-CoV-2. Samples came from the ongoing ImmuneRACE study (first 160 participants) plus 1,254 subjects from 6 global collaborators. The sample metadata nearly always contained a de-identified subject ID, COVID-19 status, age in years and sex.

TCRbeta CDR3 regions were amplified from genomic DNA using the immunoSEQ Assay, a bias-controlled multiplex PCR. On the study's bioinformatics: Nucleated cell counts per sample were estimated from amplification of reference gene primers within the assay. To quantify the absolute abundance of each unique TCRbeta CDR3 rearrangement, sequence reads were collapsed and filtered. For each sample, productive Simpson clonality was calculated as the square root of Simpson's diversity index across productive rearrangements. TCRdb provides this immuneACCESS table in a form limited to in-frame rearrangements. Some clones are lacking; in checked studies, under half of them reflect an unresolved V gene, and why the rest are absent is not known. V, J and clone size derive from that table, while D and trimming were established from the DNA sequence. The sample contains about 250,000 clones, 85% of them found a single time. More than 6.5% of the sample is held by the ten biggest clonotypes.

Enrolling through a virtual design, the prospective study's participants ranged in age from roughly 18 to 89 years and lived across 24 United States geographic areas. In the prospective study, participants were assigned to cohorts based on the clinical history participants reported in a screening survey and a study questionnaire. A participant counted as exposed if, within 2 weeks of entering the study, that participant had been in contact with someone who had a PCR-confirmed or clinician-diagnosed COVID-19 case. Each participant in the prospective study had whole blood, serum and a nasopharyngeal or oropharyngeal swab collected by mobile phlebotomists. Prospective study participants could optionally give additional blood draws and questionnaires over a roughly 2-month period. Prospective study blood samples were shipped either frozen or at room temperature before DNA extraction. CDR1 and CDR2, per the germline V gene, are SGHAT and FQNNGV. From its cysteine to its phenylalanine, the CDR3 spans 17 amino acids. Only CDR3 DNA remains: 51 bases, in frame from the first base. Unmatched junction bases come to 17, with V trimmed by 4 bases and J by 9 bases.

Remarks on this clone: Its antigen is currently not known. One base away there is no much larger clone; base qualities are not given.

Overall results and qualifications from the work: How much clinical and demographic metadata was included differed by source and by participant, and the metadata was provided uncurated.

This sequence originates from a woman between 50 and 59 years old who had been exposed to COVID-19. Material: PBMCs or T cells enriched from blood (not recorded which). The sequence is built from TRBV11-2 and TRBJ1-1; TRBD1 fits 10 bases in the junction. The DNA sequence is TGTGCCAGCAGCTCCACCGGGATGACAGGGGGCCGGCATCAAGCTTTCTTT. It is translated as CASSSTGMTGGRHQAFF.